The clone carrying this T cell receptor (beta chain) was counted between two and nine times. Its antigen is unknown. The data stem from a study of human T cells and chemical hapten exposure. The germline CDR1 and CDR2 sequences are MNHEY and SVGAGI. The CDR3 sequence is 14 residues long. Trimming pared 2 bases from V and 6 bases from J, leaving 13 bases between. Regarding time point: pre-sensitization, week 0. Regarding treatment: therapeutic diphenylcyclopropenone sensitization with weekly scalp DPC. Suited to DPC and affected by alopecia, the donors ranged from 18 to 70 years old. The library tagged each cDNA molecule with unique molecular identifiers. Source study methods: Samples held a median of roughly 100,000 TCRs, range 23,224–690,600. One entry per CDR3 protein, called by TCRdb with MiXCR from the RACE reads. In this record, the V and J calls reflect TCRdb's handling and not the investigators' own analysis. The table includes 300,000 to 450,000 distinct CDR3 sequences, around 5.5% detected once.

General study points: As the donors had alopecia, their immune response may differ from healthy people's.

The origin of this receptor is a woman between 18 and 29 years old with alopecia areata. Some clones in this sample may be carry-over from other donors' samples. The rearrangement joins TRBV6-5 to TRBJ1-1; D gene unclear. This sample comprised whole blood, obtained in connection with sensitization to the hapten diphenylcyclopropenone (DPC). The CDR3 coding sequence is TGTGCCAGCAGTTACCGATTCAGTAGCCCTGAAGCTTTCTTT. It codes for CASSYRFSSPEAFF.